Detailed here is one TCR beta chain. Clones were sequenced by immunoSEQ multiplex PCR, and TCRdb holds only the in-frame ones, with some missing. The data show 60,000 or so clones, roughly 76% seen once. This entry belongs to a study of T cells in localized non-small cell lung cancer. Germline CDR1 reads SGDLS; CDR2 reads YYNGEE. V lost 4 bases and J 9 bases, leaving 11 bases between the germline ends. The CDR3 is 12 amino acids. The specimen was PBMCs, collected before any cancer treatment. V is TRBV9 and J is TRBJ2-1; D gene ambiguous. The sequence came from a man aged 40 to 70 with stage II lung adenocarcinoma. The CDR3 region has the DNA TGTGCCAGCAGCCCCCTAGATTTTGAGCAGTTCTTC. Translated, it gives CASSPLDFEQFF.